Detailed here is one TCR beta chain. This entry comes from a study of blood T cell repertoires in COVID-19. About the research overall: The analysed material was cDNA or gDNA that came from T cells, B-cell-depleted T cells, or PBMCs.

Per the germline V gene, CDR1 is SGHVS and CDR2 is FQNEAQ. This CDR3 has 13 amino acids. Deletions cut 7 bases from V and 1 base from J, with 5 bases between. Here immunoSEQ multiplex PCR was the method, and the copy in TCRdb shows in-frame clones only, minus some. The repertoire holds roughly 300,000 clones, with more than 80% as singletons. The specimen sequenced was peripheral blood. The J gene is TRBJ2-6, the V gene TRBV7-8; D call uncertain. The sequence was collected from a woman aged 25 to 45 with COVID-19, enrolled during active disease. This CDR3 is CASTPSGANVLTF. For the CDR3, the DNA is TGTGCCAGCACCCCTTCTGGGGCCAACGTCCTGACTTTC.